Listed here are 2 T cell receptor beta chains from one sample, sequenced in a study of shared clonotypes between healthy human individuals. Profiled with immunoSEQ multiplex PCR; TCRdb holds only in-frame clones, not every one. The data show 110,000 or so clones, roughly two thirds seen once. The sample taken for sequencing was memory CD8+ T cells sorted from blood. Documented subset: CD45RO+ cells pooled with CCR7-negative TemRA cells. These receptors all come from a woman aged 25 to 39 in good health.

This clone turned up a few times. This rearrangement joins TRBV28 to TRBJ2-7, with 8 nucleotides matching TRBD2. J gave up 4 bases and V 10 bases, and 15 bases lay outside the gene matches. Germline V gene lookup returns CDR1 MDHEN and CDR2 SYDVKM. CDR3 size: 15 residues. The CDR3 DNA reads TGTGCCACAGTGGGGCTAGCGGGTGTCATGTACGAGCAGTACTTC. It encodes CATVGLAGVMYEQYF.

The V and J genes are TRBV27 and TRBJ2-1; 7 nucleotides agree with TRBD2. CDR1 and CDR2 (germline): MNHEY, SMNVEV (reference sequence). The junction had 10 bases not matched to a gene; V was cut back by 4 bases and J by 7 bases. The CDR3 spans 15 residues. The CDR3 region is CASSSGTTLGNEQFF. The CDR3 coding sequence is TGTGCCAGCAGTTCCGGGACTACGCTGGGGAATGAGCAGTTCTTC.